Listed below are T cell receptor beta chains from one sample, sequenced in a study of PD-1 blockade in classical Hodgkin lymphoma. Sequencing was performed with immunoSEQ multiplex PCR; in TCRdb, only in-frame clones are kept and a portion is missing. The repertoire holds 4,500 or so clones, with less than 75% as singletons. This specimen was CD8+ T cells from blood, taken before the fourth cycle of nivolumab. All receptors come from a human donor with classical Hodgkin lymphoma. The CDR3 runs from the conserved cysteine through the conserved F or W. The D gene is left open where the match is weak. A row's size may be missing; if present it is once, few, many or a size class.

v_gene	abundance	j_gene	d_gene	CDR3nt	CDR3aa
TRBV7-9	-	TRBJ1-1	TRBD1	TGTGCCAGCAGCCAGACCGGGACAGGGGTAACTGAAGCTTTCTTT	CASSQTGTGVTEAFF
TRBV5-1	-	TRBJ2-3	TRBD2	TGCGCCAGCACCCTCGGACTAGCGGGGGGCCTGACTAGCACAGATACGCAGTATTTT	CASTLGLAGGLTSTDTQYF
TRBV9	-	TRBJ1-2	TRBD1	TGTGCCAGCAGCGTGACAGGGAGATCCTACACCTTC	CASSVTGRSYTF
TRBV7-8	-	TRBJ2-7	-	TGTGCCAGCAGCTCGGGGCGCGGGGTCTCCTACGAGCAGTACTTC	CASSSGRGVSYEQYF
TRBV5-5	-	TRBJ2-7	-	TGTGCCAGCAGCCACGGGACCTCCTACGAGCAGTACTTC	CASSHGTSYEQYF
TRBV9	-	TRBJ1-5	-	TGTGCCAGCAGCGATGGGCCAATAGGTCAGCCCCAGCATTTT	CASSDGPIGQPQHF
TRBV5-1	-	TRBJ1-3	-	TGCGCCAGCAGCTTGGCCGGGGGCTCTGGAAACACCATATATTTT	CASSLAGGSGNTIYF
TRBV7-6	-	TRBJ2-2	TRBD1	TGTGCCAGCAGCTTAGGACAGGGGGTCACCGGGGAGCTGTTTTTT	CASSLGQGVTGELFF
TRBV11-3	-	TRBJ1-1	TRBD1	TGTGCCAGCAGCACCCATCCAGGGGGGGTCACTGAAGCTTTCTTT	CASSTHPGGVTEAFF
TRBV28	-	TRBJ2-1	-	TGTGCCAGCAGTTCTGGAAGTCTTGATTACTACAATGAGCAGTTCTTC	CASSSGSLDYYNEQFF
TRBV7-2	-	TRBJ2-7	-	TGTGCCAGCAGATACAACTACGAGCAGTACTTC	CASRYNYEQYF
TRBV6-1	-	TRBJ1-1	-	TGTGCCAGCAGTGTACCTCCCAGGGCGGCTGAAGCTTTCTTT	CASSVPPRAAEAFF
TRBV9	once	TRBJ1-5	-	TGTGCCAGCAGCGGAAGTTTCGAGCCGGGTCAGCCCCAGCATTTT	CASSGSFEPGQPQHF
TRBV5-1	-	TRBJ2-7	-	TGCGCCAGCAGCCTCTGGGGACCATACGAGCAGTACTTC	CASSLWGPYEQYF
TRBV25-1	-	TRBJ2-7	-	TGTGCCAGCAGTAGCGGTTTCTACGAGCAGTACTTC	CASSSGFYEQYF
TRBV7-9	few	TRBJ2-7	TRBD1	TGTGCCAGTCAGGGGGCGATGGTACCCTACGAGCAGTACTTC	CASQGAMVPYEQYF
TRBV10-1	-	TRBJ2-1	-	TGCGCCAGCAGTGAGTCGGTGGAGGGATCATCCTACAATGAGCAGTTCTTC	CASSESVEGSSYNEQFF
TRBV4-2	few	TRBJ2-7	-	TGTGCCAGCAGCCCAGAGGGGGGGACCACGTCCTACGAGCAGTACTTC	CASSPEGGTTSYEQYF
TRBV5-1	-	TRBJ1-1	-	TGCGCCAGCAGCTTGGACCCCAGGGGAAACACTGAAGCTTTCTTT	CASSLDPRGNTEAFF
TRBV6-5	-	TRBJ2-7	-	TGTGCCAGCAGTTACTATGATGGGGAGAACGAGCAGTACTTC	CASSYYDGENEQYF
TRBV9	-	TRBJ1-1	TRBD1	TGTGCCAGCAGCCAAGGGACAGGGATGAACACTGAAGCTTTCTTT	CASSQGTGMNTEAFF
TRBV10-3	-	TRBJ1-2	-	TGTGCCATCAGTGAGGGGACACCCTATGGCTACACCTTC	CAISEGTPYGYTF
TRBV5-5	-	TRBJ1-5	TRBD1	TGTGCCAGCAGCTCGACAGGGAATAGCAATCAGCCCCAGCATTTT	CASSSTGNSNQPQHF
TRBV9	once	TRBJ2-3	-	TGTGCCAGCAGCGTCCGGACAGAGCCCTTATTCACAGATACGCAGTATTTT	CASSVRTEPLFTDTQYF
TRBV10-2	-	TRBJ1-5	TRBD1	TGCGCCAGCAGTACCAAGCAGGGGGCGGCGGGTCAGCCCCAGCATTTT	CASSTKQGAAGQPQHF
TRBV2	-	TRBJ2-2	-	TGTGCCAGCAGTCCACCTGAGAGACCGAACACCGGGGAGCTGTTTTTT	CASSPPERPNTGELFF
TRBV7-9	-	TRBJ2-7	-	TGTGCCAGCAGCCAAGAATACGGGGACATGGGCGAGCAGTACTTC	CASSQEYGDMGEQYF
TRBV7-2	once	TRBJ1-3	-	TGTGCCAGCAGCTTATATGGAGGAACTGGAAACACCATATATTTT	CASSLYGGTGNTIYF
TRBV5-4	large	TRBJ1-4	-	TGTGCCAGCAGAGAGGAGCGAGGGGAACTGTTTTTT	CASREERGELFF